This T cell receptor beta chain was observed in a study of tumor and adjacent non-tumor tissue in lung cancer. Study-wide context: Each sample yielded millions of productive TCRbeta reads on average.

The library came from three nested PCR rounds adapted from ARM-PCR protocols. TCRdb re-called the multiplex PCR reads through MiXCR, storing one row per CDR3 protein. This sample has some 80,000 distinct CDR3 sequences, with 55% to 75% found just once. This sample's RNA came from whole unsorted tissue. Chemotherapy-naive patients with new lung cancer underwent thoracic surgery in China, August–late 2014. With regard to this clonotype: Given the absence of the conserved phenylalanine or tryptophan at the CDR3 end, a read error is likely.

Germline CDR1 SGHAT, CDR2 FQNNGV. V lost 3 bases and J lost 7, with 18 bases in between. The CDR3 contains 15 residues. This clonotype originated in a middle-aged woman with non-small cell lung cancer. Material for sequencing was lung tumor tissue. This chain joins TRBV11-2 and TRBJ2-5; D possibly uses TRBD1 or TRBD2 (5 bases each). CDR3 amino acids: CASSFSLGRVVTQYI. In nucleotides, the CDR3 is TGTGCCAGCAGCTTTTCCCTGGGACGGGTTGTGACCCAGTACATC.